These 15 T cell receptor beta chains were sequenced from one sample in a study of cytomegalovirus exposure and HLA in healthy donors. A multiplex PCR was run with 60 Vbeta primers and 13 Jbeta primers. Clones were sequenced by immunoSEQ multiplex PCR, and TCRdb holds only the in-frame ones, with some missing. The profile covers about 160,000 clones, with 65% to 80% appearing a single time and roughly 2% taken by the ten largest. Sequencing used PBMCs. The receptors were gathered from a man aged 40-49 years in good health and CMV-seronegative.

The V gene is TRBV11-2, the J gene TRBJ2-3; no clear D gene. From germline, CDR1 is SGHAT and CDR2 FQNNGV. There are 13 residues in the CDR3. V shed 7 bases and J shed 9 bases, with 17 bases lying between them. The CDR3 reads CASTTPRGGTQYF. The CDR3 coding sequence is TGTGCCAGCACTACCCCTCGCGGTGGAACGCAGTATTTT. Full variable domain (outside the CDR3, taken from reference TRBV11-2 and TRBJ2-3): EAGVAQSPRYKIIEKRQSVAFWCNPISGHATLYWYQQILGQGPKLLIQFQNNGVVDDSQLPKDRFSAERLKGVDSTLKIQPAKLEDSAVYLCASTTPRGGTQYFGPGTRLTVL.

Comments on this clone: An end of the junction does not agree with germline; a read error may underlie this. This sequence joins TRBV6-1 and TRBJ2-6, with D possibly TRBD1 on 5 matching bases. Per germline, CDR1 MNHNS and CDR2 SASEGT. The CDR3 loop spans 17 amino acids. As DNA, the CDR3 is TGTGCCAGCAGTGATGAGGCAAGGGTTGCTGGGGCCAACGGCCTGACTTTC. This gives the protein CASSDEARVAGANGLTF.

The chain couples TRBV19 to TRBJ1-1, with TRBD1 as a possible D gene (6 bases). V was cut by 2 bases and J by 3 bases, with 10 bases left in between. Germline-derived CDR1 and CDR2 are LNHDA and SQIVND (reference sequence). The CDR3 sequence is 14 residues long. For the CDR3, the DNA is TGTGCCAGTAGTATACACAGGGCGGACACTGAAGCTTTCTTT. It specifies CASSIHRADTEAFF. Together with reference TRBV19 and TRBJ1-1, the CDR3 gives the full variable domain: DGGITQSPKYLFRKEGQNVTLSCEQNLNHDAMYWYRQDPGQGLRLIYYSQIVNDFQKGDIAEGYSVSREKKESFPLTVTSAQKNPTAFYLCASSIHRADTEAFFGQGTRLTVV.

The J gene is TRBJ1-4, the V gene TRBV2; no definite D call. The V end was cut by 4 bases, the J end by 14 bases, with 26 bases between. The germline V gene encodes CDR1 SNHLY and CDR2 FYNNEI. CDR3 size: 16 residues. Written as DNA, the CDR3 is TGTGCCAGCAGTGCCGGGATGACCGTGCTTCGGCCATTGCTGTTTTTT. It translates to CASSAGMTVLRPLLFF.

The gene calls are TRBV19 and TRBJ1-2; D is ambiguous. The ends were cut back, 1 base at V and 3 bases at J, with 12 bases in the middle. Germline V lookup: CDR1 LNHDA, CDR2 SQIVND (reference sequence). The CDR3 has 15 amino acids. CDR3 sequence reads: CASSIGGRIHYGYTF. The CDR3 bases are TGTGCCAGTAGTATAGGAGGGCGGATCCACTATGGCTACACCTTC.

J is TRBJ2-1 and V is TRBV29-1, with 14 bases fitting TRBD2. CDR3 length: 14 residues. Losses at the gene ends were 7 bases for V and 3 bases for J; bases not matched to a gene: 2. Germline CDR1 reads SQVTM; CDR2 reads ANQGSEA. CDR3 bases: TGCAGCGGAGGGACTAGCGGGAGCTACAATGAGCAGTTCTTC. Protein sequence: CSGGTSGSYNEQFF.

The chain recombines TRBV19 with TRBJ1-1, with 10 bases lining up with TRBD1. CDR1 and CDR2 from the germline V gene are LNHDA and SQIVND (reference sequence). There are 15 residues in the CDR3. Germline trimming cut 5 bases from V and 6 bases from J; bases unmatched to any gene: 9. The CDR3 loop is CASSSLDRGLSEAFF. Written as DNA, the CDR3 is TGTGCCAGTAGTTCCCTCGACAGGGGGCTTTCTGAAGCTTTCTTT.

The chain is built from TRBV2 and TRBJ2-7; 7 bases align to TRBD1. This CDR3 has 13 residues. Trimming cost V 3 bases and J 4 bases; bases outside gene matches: 3. Germline V lookup: CDR1 SNHLY, CDR2 FYNNEI. The CDR3 DNA reads TGTGCCAGCAGTGAGATCAGGGGGTACGAGCAGTACTTC. Translating gives CASSEIRGYEQYF.

The V gene is TRBV7-8, the J gene TRBJ1-2, with unresolved D. The CDR3 extends over 14 amino acids. V lost 1 base, J lost 8 bases, and 14 bases lay in between. CDR1 and CDR2 (germline): SGHVS, FQNEAQ. In DNA form, the CDR3 reads TGTGCCAGCAGCTTAGTAACAGAGACACGGGGCTACACCTTC. It translates to CASSLVTETRGYTF. The whole variable domain, remainder taken from reference TRBV7-8 and TRBJ1-2, is GAGVSQSPRYKVAKRGQDVALRCDPISGHVSLFWYQQALGQGPEFLTYFQNEAQLDKSGLPSDRFFAERPEGSVSTLKIQRTQQEDSAVYLCASSLVTETRGYTFGSGTRLTVV.

This chain connects TRBV19 to TRBJ1-2; D remains unclear. Trimming took 11 bases from V and 4 from J, leaving 5 bases between them. Germline loops: CDR1 LNHDA, CDR2 SQIVND (reference sequence). The CDR3 loop spans 9 amino acids. Written as DNA, the CDR3 is TGTGCCTCGGGCTATGGCTACACCTTC. This encodes CASGYGYTF.

This chain connects TRBV28 to TRBJ2-7; D remains ambiguous. Trimming stripped 2 bases from V and 9 bases from J, with 14 bases between. This CDR3 spans 13 amino acids. CDR1 and CDR2 from the germline V gene are MDHEN and SYDVKM. The CDR3 nucleotides read TGTGCCAGCAGTTTAGGTTTCCTCCTCGGGCAGTACTTC. It specifies CASSLGFLLGQYF.

This clone was recorded only once. Other DNA sequences in the sample encode the same CDR3. V and J are TRBV6-6 and TRBJ2-7, with D possibly TRBD1 on 5 matching bases. CDR3 size: 14 residues. Germline loops: CDR1 MNHNY, CDR2 SVGAGI (reference sequence). Deletions cut 2 bases from V and 1 base from J, with 9 bases between. CDR3 nucleotide sequence: TGTGCCAGCAGTTACCTGGGGCAGTCCTACGAGCAGTACTTC. It specifies CASSYLGQSYEQYF.

Concerning this clone: The junction and the germline gene differ at one end; a read error may be behind it. This chain uses TRBV5-1 with TRBJ2-6; D is possibly TRBD1 (5 bases). Germline V gene sequence: CDR1 SGHRS, CDR2 YFSETQ. This CDR3 is built from 15 residues. The CDR3 nucleotides are TGCGCCAGCAGCTTGGGGGGCTCTGGGGCCAACGGCCTGACTTTC. It is translated as CASSLGGSGANGLTF.

The V call is TRBV11-3, the J call TRBJ2-2; TRBD2 matches at 8 bases. V lost 5 bases to trimming and J lost 1 base; unmatched junction nucleotides: 6. CDR3 size: 16 residues. Germline CDR1 reads SGHNT; CDR2 reads YENEEA. As DNA, the CDR3 is TGTGCCAGCAGCCCCAACAGCGGGAGGAACACCGGGGAGCTGTTTTTT. It translates to CASSPNSGRNTGELFF.

The chain is built from TRBV7-2 and TRBJ2-3; 10 nucleotides line up with TRBD2. The germline V gene has CDR1 SGHTA and CDR2 FQGNSA. CDR3 length: 15 amino acids. Trimming removed 2 bases from V and 6 bases from J; junction bases left unmatched: 5. The CDR3 here is CASSLLAGVEDTQYF. Here the CDR3 DNA reads TGTGCCAGCAGCTTACTAGCGGGAGTTGAGGATACGCAGTATTTT.